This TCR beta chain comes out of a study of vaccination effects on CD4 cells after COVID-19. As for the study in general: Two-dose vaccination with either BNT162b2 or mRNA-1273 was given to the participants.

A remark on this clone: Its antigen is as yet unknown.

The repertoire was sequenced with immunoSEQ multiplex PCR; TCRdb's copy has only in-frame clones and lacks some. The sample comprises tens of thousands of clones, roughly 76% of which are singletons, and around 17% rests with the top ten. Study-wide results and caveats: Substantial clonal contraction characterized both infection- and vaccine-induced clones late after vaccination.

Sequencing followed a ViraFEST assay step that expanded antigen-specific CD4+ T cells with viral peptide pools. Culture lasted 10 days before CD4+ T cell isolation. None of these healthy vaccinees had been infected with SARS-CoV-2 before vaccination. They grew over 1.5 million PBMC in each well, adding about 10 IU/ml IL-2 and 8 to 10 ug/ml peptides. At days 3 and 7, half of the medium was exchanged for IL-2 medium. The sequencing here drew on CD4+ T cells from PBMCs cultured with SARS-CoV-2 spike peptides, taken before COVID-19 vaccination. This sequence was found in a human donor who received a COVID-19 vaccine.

CDR3 nucleotides: TGTGCCAGTAGTATGATAGGGGGGGAGACCCAGTACTTC. Amino acids: CASSMIGGETQYF. The chain recombines TRBV19 with TRBJ2-5, with D perhaps matching TRBD1 or TRBD2 (6 bases each). Germline CDR1 LNHDA, CDR2 SQIVND (reference sequence). With 3 bases removed from V and 5 bases from J, the gap between germline ends came to 10 bases. This CDR3 is built from 13 residues.